The 25 T cell receptor beta chains below all came from one sample that was sequenced in a study of T cells in Graves' hyperthyroidism and ophthalmopathy. RNA transcripts served as the template for amplifying TCR beta CDR3 regions. RT-PCR in the first round (using the HTBI primer set) targeted the TCR CDR3. MiXCR, run by TCRdb on the multiplex PCR reads, gives a single entry per CDR3 protein. The top ten hold around 8% of the sample, which has fewer than 900,000 distinct CDR3 sequences, around 15% seen once. The sequencing sample was made of blood. The receptors were sampled from a man between 18 and 35 years old with Graves' hyperthyroidism.

This clonotype has a count of ten or more. This rearrangement joins TRBV11-2 to TRBJ2-3; 11 bases match TRBD1. This CDR3 has 15 residues. V was clipped by 2 bases and J by 5 bases; unmatched bases: 3. The V gene's germline CDR1 is SGHAT and CDR2 FQNNGV. The CDR3 region is CASSLLGQGEDTQYF. The CDR3, as DNA: TGTGCCAGCAGCTTACTGGGACAGGGGGAAGATACGCAGTATTTT.

CDR3 region: CSARDRGVTGELFF. Written as DNA, the CDR3 is TGCAGTGCTAGGGACAGGGGTGTCACCGGGGAGCTGTTTTTT. The chain has TRBV20-1 and TRBJ2-2, with 9 bases identical to TRBD1. CDR1 and CDR2 from the germline V gene are DFQATT and SNEGSKA (reference sequence). The CDR3 is 14 amino acids. J was trimmed by 4 bases and V by 3 bases; bases with no gene match: 3.

At least ten counts were recorded for this clonotype. The chain has TRBV7-3 and TRBJ2-1; no definite D call. Trimming removed 2 bases from V and 0 bases from J, with 8 bases in between. The CDR3 loop spans 15 amino acids. CDR1 SGHTA and CDR2 FQGTGA come from the germline V gene. CDR3: CASSLRESSYNEQFF. The CDR3 DNA reads TGTGCCAGCAGCTTACGTGAGAGCTCCTACAATGAGCAGTTCTTC.

This clonotype turned up a few times. The chain couples TRBV19 to TRBJ2-3, with 13 nucleotides matching TRBD2. The CDR3 spans 15 residues. Germline CDR1 is LNHDA and CDR2 is SQIVND (reference sequence). Trimming removed 5 bases from V and 6 bases from J; junction bases left unmatched: 5. CDR3 amino acids: CASSGGLAGEDTQYF. Here the CDR3 DNA reads TGTGCCAGTAGTGGAGGACTAGCGGGAGAGGATACGCAGTATTTT.

The chain employs TRBV6-1 and TRBJ2-1, with 7 bases fitting TRBD2. Trimming took 1 base from V and 8 from J; bases not matched to a gene: 8. CDR1 MNHNS and CDR2 SASEGT come from the germline V gene. The CDR3 contains 15 residues. The CDR3: CASSEDGGSRYEQFF. The CDR3 nucleotides read TGTGCCAGCAGTGAAGATGGCGGGAGTAGGTATGAGCAGTTCTTC.

The rearrangement joins TRBV4-1 to TRBJ2-1; possibly TRBD1 or TRBD2 for D (5 bases each). This CDR3 has 15 amino acids. Germline V gene lookup returns CDR1 MGHRA and CDR2 YSYEKL. Trimming stripped 8 bases from V and 10 bases from J, with 24 bases between. The chain's CDR3 is CASGPLGRGIEEQFF. For the CDR3, the DNA is TGCGCCAGCGGACCTTTGGGACGCGGCATAGAGGAGCAGTTCTTC.

This clonotype was observed at least ten times. The CDR3 region is CASSDVASIFSYEQYF. DNA for the CDR3: TGTGCCAGCAGCGATGTAGCGTCTATCTTCTCCTACGAGCAGTACTTC. The chain recombines TRBV12-3 or TRBV12-4 with TRBJ2-7, with a tentative D call TRBD2 (5 bases). The V gene lost 6 bases and the J gene lost 0 bases, with 18 bases spanning the gap. The CDR3 is 16 residues long.

This clonotype was picked up many times. The CDR3 here is CASSLFLGYEQYF. The CDR3 DNA is TGTGCCAGCAGTTTATTTTTGGGCTACGAGCAGTACTTC. The V and J genes are TRBV27 and TRBJ2-7; D remains ambiguous. This CDR3 has 13 amino acids. V lost 1 base to trimming and J lost 3 bases, with 7 bases between them. CDR1 is MNHEY and CDR2 is SMNVEV in the germline V gene (reference sequence).

This clonotype came up many times. V gene TRBV7-3 combines with J gene TRBJ2-3, with D perhaps TRBD1 (5 bases). Trimming pared 2 bases from V and 4 bases from J, leaving 10 bases between. Germline CDR1 is SGHTA and CDR2 is FQGTGA. The CDR3 is made up of 14 amino acids. CDR3 sequence (DNA): TGTGCCAGCAGCTTATTCCCAGGGCCAGATACGCAGTATTTT. This codes for CASSLFPGPDTQYF.

This rearrangement joins TRBV9 to TRBJ2-1, with D maybe TRBD2 (5 bases). The ends were cut back, 3 bases at V and 7 bases at J, with 17 bases in the middle. Germline assignment: CDR1 SGDLS and CDR2 YYNGEE. CDR3 size: 15 residues. The CDR3 DNA is TGTGCCAGCAGCGCACTAGACTTTGAGCCGAATGAGCAGTTCTTC. Translation: CASSALDFEPNEQFF.

This clonotype was recorded at least ten times. The chain has TRBV27 and TRBJ2-3, with D unresolved. V dropped 2 bases and J dropped 0 bases, with 9 bases sitting between them. The CDR3 is 15 amino acids. CDR1 and CDR2 (germline): MNHEY, SMNVEV (reference sequence). The CDR3 sequence is CASSLAFLSTDTQYF. DNA of the CDR3: TGTGCCAGCAGTTTAGCATTCTTGAGCACAGATACGCAGTATTTT.

This clonotype was detected ten times or more. The chain has TRBV11-3 and TRBJ2-3; maybe TRBD1 (5 bases). V lost 1 base to trimming and J lost 2 bases, with 16 bases between them. CDR1 is SGHNT, CDR2 YENEEA, per germline. The CDR3 runs 17 residues. CDR3 DNA: TGTGCCAGCAGCTTAGTTGGGGCATTCCAGCACACAGATACGCAGTATTTT. Translating gives CASSLVGAFQHTDTQYF.

This clonotype appeared many times. The rearrangement links TRBV6-2 or TRBV6-3 to TRBJ2-3, with 13 bases identical to TRBD2. The V segment lost 7 bases and the J segment 0 bases; nucleotides outside the gene matches: 4. In germline, CDR1 is MNHEY, CDR2 SVGEGT. There are 16 residues in the CDR3. The CDR3 coding sequence is TGTGCCAGCACTGCACTAGCGGGAGGGAGCACAGATACGCAGTATTTT. Translating it yields CASTALAGGSTDTQYF.

The CDR3 sequence is CSARGTGSGGELFF. For the CDR3, the DNA is TGCAGTGCTCGTGGGACTGGGTCGGGCGGGGAGCTGTTTTTT. The chain links TRBV20-1 to TRBJ2-2, with D maybe TRBD2 (6 bases). Germline CDR1 and CDR2: DFQATT and SNEGSKA (reference sequence). This CDR3 has 14 amino acids. V was pared by 5 bases and J by 7 bases, with 17 bases between.

The J gene is TRBJ1-3, the V gene TRBV12-3 or TRBV12-4; 7 nucleotides line up with TRBD1. J lost 0 bases, V lost 7 bases, and 18 bases had no gene match. This CDR3 has 19 amino acids. CDR3 bases: TGTGCCAGCACCCAGGGGGGAACAGGGCTCTTCGACTCTGGAAACACCATATATTTT. Translated: CASTQGGTGLFDSGNTIYF.

The chain employs TRBV7-2 and TRBJ2-1; D uncertain. Between the trimmed V and J ends, which lost 1 base and 0 bases, there was a span of 7 bases. The germline gives CDR1 SGHTA, CDR2 FQGNSA. The CDR3 extends over 15 amino acids. For the CDR3, the DNA is TGTGCCAGCAGCTTAGACGTAAGCTCCTACAATGAGCAGTTCTTC. Translating gives CASSLDVSSYNEQFF.

This clonotype was observed once. The genes are TRBV10-3 and TRBJ2-1, with 16 bases matching TRBD2. J lost 7 bases, V lost 6 bases, and 3 bases had no gene match. This CDR3 has 15 amino acids. Germline CDR1 is ENHRY and CDR2 is SYGVKD. CDR3 coding DNA: TGTGCCATCAGGACGGGACTAGCGGGAGGGAATGAGCAGTTCTTC. This translates into CAIRTGLAGGNEQFF.

The sample holds many counts of this clonotype. The chain combines TRBV11-3 with TRBJ2-7; 7 bases map to TRBD2. With V trimmed by 0 bases and J by 3 bases, 11 bases remained unmatched. The CDR3 has 17 residues. Germline CDR1 reads SGHNT; CDR2 reads YENEEA. This CDR3 is CASSLDASGGSNYEQYF. CDR3 coding DNA: TGTGCCAGCAGCTTAGACGCGTCCGGCGGGAGTAACTACGAGCAGTACTTC.

The genes are TRBV30 and TRBJ1-6; tentatively, D is TRBD1 (5 bases). The CDR3 totals 13 residues. The V end was cut by 1 base, the J end by 15 bases, with 16 bases between. Germline V lookup: CDR1 GTSNPN, CDR2 SVGIG (reference sequence). CDR3 bases: TGTGCCTGGAGTGCGATGGCAGGGATCGGCCTCCACTTT. The encoded protein is CAWSAMAGIGLHF.

This clonotype was picked up many times. The chain combines TRBV18 with TRBJ2-3; D unclear. This CDR3 has 13 residues. V was shortened by 0 bases and J by 5 bases, with 6 bases between the two germline ends. Germline CDR1 reads KGHSH; CDR2 reads LQKENI. CDR3 nucleotide sequence: TGTGCCAGCTCACCACCGGTTTTAGATACGCAGTATTTT. Translation gives CASSPPVLDTQYF.

This clonotype was found a few times. The rearrangement links TRBV3-1 to TRBJ1-1; a weak D match, TRBD1 (5 bases). There are 15 residues in the CDR3. Trimming took 6 bases from V and 5 from J, leaving 19 bases between them. In germline, CDR1 is LGHDT, CDR2 YNNKEL (reference sequence). The CDR3 bases are TGTGCCAGCAGACTCGGGGGGGGATTTCGTACTGAAGCTTTCTTT. This sequence encodes CASRLGGGFRTEAFF.

Notes on this clonotype: Since a much larger clone is just one base distant, this may be a read error. This chain uses TRBV28 with TRBJ2-7; D is unresolved. Germline CDR1 is MDHEN and CDR2 is SYDVKM. The CDR3 runs to 12 residues. Here the CDR3 reads CTSSPLSYEQYF. The CDR3 bases are TGTACCAGCAGTCCCCTCTCCTACGAGCAGTACTTC. Full variable domain (rest looked up from reference TRBV28 and TRBJ2-7): DVKVTQSSRYLVKRTGEKVFLECVQDMDHENMFWYRQDPGLGLRLIYFSYDVKMKEKGDIPEGYSVSREKKERFSLILESASTNQTSMYLCTSSPLSYEQYFGPGTRLTVT.

There are a few counts of this clonotype. V usage is TRBV12-3 or TRBV12-4 and J usage is TRBJ2-3, with D perhaps matching TRBD2 (5 bases). Trimming removed 6 bases from V and 4 bases from J, with 14 bases in between. This CDR3 has 14 residues. CDR3 in amino acids: CASRGWHSADTQYF. DNA of the CDR3: TGTGCCAGCAGAGGCTGGCATAGCGCAGATACGCAGTATTTT.

The chain couples TRBV20-1 to TRBJ1-4; perhaps TRBD1 as D (5 bases). There are 13 residues in the CDR3. CDR1 is DFQATT and CDR2 is SNEGSKA in the germline V gene (reference sequence). Trimming shortened V by 5 bases and J by 0 bases, and 7 bases separated the two germline ends. CDR3 DNA: TGCAGTGCTCTGACAGCAACTAATGAAAAACTGTTTTTT. This codes for CSALTATNEKLFF.

The rearrangement joins TRBV18 to TRBJ1-1; D remains unclear. Trimming removed 8 bases from V and 3 bases from J, with 10 bases in between. Germline V CDR1 and CDR2: KGHSH, LQKENI. The CDR3 covers 12 residues. The CDR3 bases are TGTGCCAGCGTCAGAATTGACACTGAAGCTTTCTTT. Protein sequence: CASVRIDTEAFF.